This T cell receptor beta chain was profiled in a study of blood T cell repertoires in COVID-19. Study details: Material from acute and convalescent COVID-19 was sourced from the United States, Italy and Spain. In each case, the material was cDNA or gDNA derived from T cells, B-cell-depleted T cells, or PBMCs.

Germline values: CDR1 LNHDA, CDR2 SQIVND (reference sequence). The CDR3 has 16 amino acids. Trimming shortened V by 0 bases and J by 5 bases, and 14 bases separated the two germline ends. Assay used: immunoSEQ multiplex PCR; TCRdb lists only in-frame clones, some missing. The sample lists about 140,000 clones; more than 70% were seen once. The TCR was taken from a man aged 50 to 59 with active or convalescent COVID-19. Sequenced: peripheral blood. V usage is TRBV19 and J usage is TRBJ1-5; possibly TRBD1 for D (5 bases). For the CDR3, the DNA is TGTGCCAGTAGTATAGACTGGGCCAAGGGGTATCAGCCCCAGCATTTT. Protein sequence: CASSIDWAKGYQPQHF.